A selection of T cell receptor beta chains follows, all from one sample in a study of T-cell reconstitution after alpha-beta-depleted transplantation in children. TCRdb fed the PCR reads into MiXCR, producing one record per CDR3 protein. Here the sample spans 280,000 or so distinct CDR3 sequences, under 14% being singletons. The sample in question was peripheral blood, obtained 180 days after TCRalphabeta/CD19-depleted stem cell transplant. These receptors all come from a male patient between 2 and 10 years old who had a stem cell transplant for chronic granulomatous disease, so the T cells may come from the graft donor. Both conserved end residues are part of each CDR3. D genes are given only for firm matches. Some rows mark clone size as missing; the rest say once, few, many or name a class of expanded clone.

CDR3 DNA	CDR3 protein	clone size	V gene	J gene	D gene
TGCGCCAGCAGTCAATCGGTCAGGGGGCAACAGCCCCAGCATTTT	CASSQSVRGQQPQHF	once	TRBV23-1	TRBJ1-5	TRBD1
TGCAGCGTTGTTTTCCGGGACAACCAAGAGACCCAGTACTTC	CSVVFRDNQETQYF	many	TRBV29-1	TRBJ2-5	-
TGTGCCAGTAGCTCGTTTCTCGACAGGGGGACTAGCAATCAGCCCCAGCATTTT	CASSSFLDRGTSNQPQHF	few	TRBV19	TRBJ1-5	TRBD1
TGCGCCAGCAGCTTGGAGCAGGGTCGGGCCGGGGAGCTGTTTTTT	CASSLEQGRAGELFF	many	TRBV5-1	TRBJ2-2	-
TGCAGCGGGTCAACAGCGCCAGCTTTCTTT	CSGSTAPAFF	many	TRBV29-1	TRBJ1-1	-
TGTGCCAGCAGCTTAGGGACTACTGAGCAGTTCTTC	CASSLGTTEQFF	-	TRBV7-9	TRBJ2-1	-
TGTGCCAGCAGTTTATCACTAGCGAGAAGCTCCTACAATGAGCAGTTCTTC	CASSLSLARSSYNEQFF	many	TRBV12-3/TRBV12-4	TRBJ2-1	TRBD2
TGCGCCAGCAGCTTTTCACTAACCTACGAGCAGTACTTC	CASSFSLTYEQYF	many	TRBV5-1	TRBJ2-7	-
TGTGCCAGCAGCTCGACTAGCGGTCGATACGAGCAGTACTTC	CASSSTSGRYEQYF	many	TRBV7-9	TRBJ2-7	TRBD2
TGTGCCACCAGTGATCCCAATGAGCCCTCCTACGAGCAGTACTTC	CATSDPNEPSYEQYF	many	TRBV24-1	TRBJ2-7	-
TGTGCCAGCAGCGTACCGACTGGCGGGGAATCCTCGGGCACCGGGGAGCTGTTTTTT	CASSVPTGGESSGTGELFF	-	TRBV9	TRBJ2-2	-
TGCAGTGCTAGGGAGAAATGGGGGCAGGTCGGCGGGGAGCTGTTTTTT	CSAREKWGQVGGELFF	few	TRBV20-1	TRBJ2-2	-
TGTGCCAGCAGCTTAGACTTAACTAGCGGGAGGGTCGATGAGCAGTTCTTC	CASSLDLTSGRVDEQFF	few	TRBV11-2	TRBJ2-1	TRBD2
TGTGCCAGCAGCTTCCCGGGACTAGCGGGAGAAAAAGGAAATGAGCAGTTCTTC	CASSFPGLAGEKGNEQFF	many	TRBV7-6	TRBJ2-1	TRBD2
TGTGCCAGCCGGGGGGGAGGGGAGACCCAGTACTTC	CASRGGGETQYF	many	TRBV7-8	TRBJ2-5	TRBD2
TGTGCCATCAGTGGACAAAGCGGGATCGGCAATGAGCAGTTCTTC	CAISGQSGIGNEQFF	many	TRBV10-3	TRBJ2-1	TRBD2
TGTGCCAGCAGCCGACTGGATACCTACGAGCAGTACTTC	CASSRLDTYEQYF	many	TRBV7-9	TRBJ2-7	-
TGCAGTGCGAGTAGACAGGGCGAAAACACCATATATTTT	CSASRQGENTIYF	many	TRBV20-1	TRBJ1-3	TRBD1
TGTGCCAGCAGCCCTTCAGGGTATTCCAATTCACCCCTCCACTTT	CASSPSGYSNSPLHF	-	TRBV12-3/TRBV12-4	TRBJ1-6	-
TGTGCCAGCAGAATAGCGGGAGGGAACACCGGGGAGCTGTTTTTT	CASRIAGGNTGELFF	many	TRBV12-3/TRBV12-4	TRBJ2-2	TRBD2
TGTGCCAGCAAACACACAATTGAGCAGTTCTTC	CASKHTIEQFF	-	TRBV12-3/TRBV12-4	TRBJ2-1	-
TGTGCCAGACGACTAGCGGGAGGAAATGAGCAGTTCTTC	CARRLAGGNEQFF	many	TRBV2	TRBJ2-1	TRBD2
TGTGCCAGTAGCTCCGGGACAGGGATTGAGACCCAGTACTTC	CASSSGTGIETQYF	many	TRBV19	TRBJ2-5	TRBD1
TGTGCCAGCAGCTATACCAGGGGTTCTGGGGCCAACGTCCTGACTTTC	CASSYTRGSGANVLTF	many	TRBV5-6	TRBJ2-6	-
TGTGCCAGCAGCCAAGATCTAGGTGAGCAGTTCTTC	CASSQDLGEQFF	many	TRBV4-2	TRBJ2-1	-
TGCAGTGCTAGAGAACCTACGGGTACAGATACGCAGTATTTT	CSAREPTGTDTQYF	many	TRBV20-1	TRBJ2-3	-
TGTGCCAGCATTAACGGATTAGCGGGCAATGAGCAGTTCTTC	CASINGLAGNEQFF	many	TRBV11-2	TRBJ2-1	TRBD2
TGTGCCAGCTCACCACCCCGACAACGAACCTACAATGAGCAGTTCTTC	CASSPPRQRTYNEQFF	many	TRBV18	TRBJ2-1	-
TGCAGTGCTAGAGGGGCTAGCGGGAGATGGAGTAATGAGCAGTTCTTC	CSARGASGRWSNEQFF	many	TRBV20-1	TRBJ2-1	TRBD2
TGCAGCGTTAGGGCGGGAGTTGGGGAGACCCAGTACTTC	CSVRAGVGETQYF	many	TRBV29-1	TRBJ2-5	TRBD2
TGTGCCAGCAGTGAAGCGCAGGCCTATGAAAAACTGTTTTTT	CASSEAQAYEKLFF	many	TRBV6-1	TRBJ1-4	-
TGCAGCGGTGATGGACTAGCGGGAGCGAGCTCCTACAATGAGCAGTTCTTC	CSGDGLAGASSYNEQFF	many	TRBV29-1	TRBJ2-1	TRBD2
TGTGCCAGCAGTTCCCCTAGTAGGCAGGCCTCCTACGAGCAGTACTTC	CASSSPSRQASYEQYF	few	TRBV12-3/TRBV12-4	TRBJ2-7	-
TGTGCCAGCTGGACTAGCGGGATCGCGGACAATGAGCAGTTCTTC	CASWTSGIADNEQFF	many	TRBV6-1	TRBJ2-1	TRBD2
TGCGCCAGCAGCCCCAATGGACTAGCGGAAATAAAAAACGATGAGCAGTCCTTC	CASSPNGLAEIKNDEQSF	-	TRBV4-3	TRBJ2-1	TRBD2
TGTGCCAGCAGAAGAGACCTTAGCAATCAGCCCCAGCATTTT	CASRRDLSNQPQHF	many	TRBV6-1	TRBJ1-5	-
TGTGCCAGCAGCTCCTCATTGGGGATGAACACCGGGGAGCTGTTTTTT	CASSSSLGMNTGELFF	many	TRBV7-3	TRBJ2-2	-
TGTGCCAGCAGAACAGGGGAGTCTGAAGCTTTCTTT	CASRTGESEAFF	many	TRBV12-3/TRBV12-4	TRBJ1-1	TRBD1
TGTGCCAGCAGTTACGGGGGGTCGGTCCGCTACAATGAGCAGTTCTTC	CASSYGGSVRYNEQFF	many	TRBV6-5	TRBJ2-1	-
TGCAGTGCGTCTCGGGGGTCGGGAAACACTGAAGCTTTCTTT	CSASRGSGNTEAFF	many	TRBV20-1	TRBJ1-1	-
TGTGCCAGCACTGGCCGCGTCTCTGGGGCCAACGTCCTGACTTTC	CASTGRVSGANVLTF	many	TRBV6-1	TRBJ2-6	-
TGTGCCTGGAGTCCCATGCCGGGACTAGCGACTAATACGCAGTATTTT	CAWSPMPGLATNTQYF	many	TRBV30	TRBJ2-3	TRBD2
TGCAGTGCTTCAAGACAACTTAAGGGCAATGAGCAGTTCTTC	CSASRQLKGNEQFF	many	TRBV20-1	TRBJ2-1	-
TGCAGTGCTAGATCAGACCACGAAGGCCTCTACGAGCAGTACTTC	CSARSDHEGLYEQYF	many	TRBV20-1	TRBJ2-7	-
TGTGCCAGCAGTTTGATTCCGGGGAATCAGCCCCAGCATTTT	CASSLIPGNQPQHF	many	TRBV12-3/TRBV12-4	TRBJ1-5	-
TGTGCCAGCACCAACCCAGGGGCCGTCCAAGAGACCCAGTACTTC	CASTNPGAVQETQYF	many	TRBV11-2	TRBJ2-5	-
TGTGCCAGCAGCGAAGGAGCGGGAGGGCCAACAGATACGCAGTATTTT	CASSEGAGGPTDTQYF	many	TRBV3-1	TRBJ2-3	TRBD2
TGCGCCAGCAGCCAAGATTCGGGAGACACAGATACGCAGTATTTT	CASSQDSGDTDTQYF	many	TRBV4-3	TRBJ2-3	-
TGTGCCAGCAGCCTTTACGGGACATCCACCGGGGAGCTGTTTTTT	CASSLYGTSTGELFF	many	TRBV7-3	TRBJ2-2	-
TGCAGCGTTGAAAAGGGAGGTGGGACCCAGTACTTC	CSVEKGGGTQYF	many	TRBV29-1	TRBJ2-5	-
TGCGCCAGCAGCTTGGACGCGTACGAGCAGTACTTC	CASSLDAYEQYF	many	TRBV5-1	TRBJ2-7	-
TGTGCCAGCAGCGTTTCGGACGTCTACGAGCAGTACTTC	CASSVSDVYEQYF	many	TRBV9	TRBJ2-7	-
TGTGCCAGCAGTTACATGTCAAAATTGGAAGCTTTCTTT	CASSYMSKLEAFF	many	TRBV7-2	TRBJ1-1	-
TGTGCCAGCAAAACAGGGGGCTTCTACGAGCAGTACTTC	CASKTGGFYEQYF	many	TRBV6-1	TRBJ2-7	TRBD1
TGTGCCAGTAGTAATGTCCGGGAGGGGCGCAATGAGCAGTTCTTC	CASSNVREGRNEQFF	many	TRBV19	TRBJ2-1	TRBD2